This TCR beta chain was obtained from a study of long-term antiretroviral therapy in people with HIV. Study outcomes and limitations: Regardless of time point, clones expanded before ART dominated the repertoire. Controls exceeded HIV repertoires in CDR3 length range.

To note about this clone: The antigen remains undetermined.

Investigators performed immunoSEQ version v3.0 at survey level. The table came from immunoSEQ multiplex PCR; TCRdb's copy has only in-frame clones and leaves some out. This repertoire shows tens of thousands of clones, 90% to 95% found once; its top ten account for 8%. CDR1 SNHLY and CDR2 FYNNEI come from the germline V gene. This CDR3 is built from 19 residues. Trimming removed 7 bases at V and 5 bases at J, with 32 bases between. The TCR comes from a man in his thirties or forties with HIV. The specimen comprised unsorted PBMCs, sampled 6 to 6.5 years after starting antiretroviral therapy. The chain uses TRBV2 and TRBJ1-2, with D unclear. The CDR3 loop is CASTRRRYFGSAFSYGYTF. The DNA for the CDR3 is TGTGCCAGCACCCGCCGGCGATATTTTGGCAGCGCCTTTTCTTATGGCTACACCTTC.